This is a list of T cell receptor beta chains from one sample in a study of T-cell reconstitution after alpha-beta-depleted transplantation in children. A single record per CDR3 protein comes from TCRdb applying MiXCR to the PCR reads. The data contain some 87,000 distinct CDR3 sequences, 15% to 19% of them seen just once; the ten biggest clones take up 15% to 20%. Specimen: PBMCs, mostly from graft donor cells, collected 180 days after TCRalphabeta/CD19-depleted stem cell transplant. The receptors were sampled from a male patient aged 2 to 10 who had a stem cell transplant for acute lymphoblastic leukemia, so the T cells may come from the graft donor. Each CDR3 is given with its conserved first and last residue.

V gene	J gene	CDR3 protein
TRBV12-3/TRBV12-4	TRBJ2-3	CASSRRQEDTQYF
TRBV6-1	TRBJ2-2	CASNQLGPTTGELFF
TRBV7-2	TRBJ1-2	CASSFSSPGAGNGYTF
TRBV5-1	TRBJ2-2	CASSLAWLAGAPNTGELFF
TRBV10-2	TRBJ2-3	CASSSASSVTDTQYF
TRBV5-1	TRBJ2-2	CASSPGTGRANTGELFF
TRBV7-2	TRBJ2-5	CASSRDRGRETQYF
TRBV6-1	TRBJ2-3	CASSRTSGGASTDTQYF
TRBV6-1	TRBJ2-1	CASSGAGGFYKEQFF
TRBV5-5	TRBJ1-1	CASSLQRLNTEAFF
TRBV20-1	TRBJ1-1	CSARQYSPTEAFF
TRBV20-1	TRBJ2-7	CSASLAGGYQSYEQYF
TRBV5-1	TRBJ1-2	CASSVGRGYTF
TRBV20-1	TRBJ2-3	CSARRDRGHTRTPDTQYF
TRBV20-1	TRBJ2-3	CSAPGVRVDTQYF
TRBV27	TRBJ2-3	CASSFLDSTDTQYF
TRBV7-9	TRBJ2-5	CASSLEDWPLDF
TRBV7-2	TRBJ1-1	CASSLDWQLTEAFF
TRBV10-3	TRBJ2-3	CATRDIGTDTQYF
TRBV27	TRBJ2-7	CASSRRGGDSSYEQYF
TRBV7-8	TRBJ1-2	CASSTNPGSYTF
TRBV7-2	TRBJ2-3	CASNPIRFLRTDTQYF
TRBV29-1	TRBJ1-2	CSVAGGAANYGYTF
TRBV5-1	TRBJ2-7	CASRVRAGGSYEQYF
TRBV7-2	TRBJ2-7	CASSLGTGRYYEQYF
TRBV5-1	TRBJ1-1	CASSLLTGENTEAFF
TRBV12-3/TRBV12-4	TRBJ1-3	CASSPGGRNTIYF
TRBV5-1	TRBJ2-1	CASSPGLAGGHEQFF
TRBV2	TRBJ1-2	CASSERTRGQGGYTF
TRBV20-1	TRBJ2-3	CSAHKPGLAEFAQYF